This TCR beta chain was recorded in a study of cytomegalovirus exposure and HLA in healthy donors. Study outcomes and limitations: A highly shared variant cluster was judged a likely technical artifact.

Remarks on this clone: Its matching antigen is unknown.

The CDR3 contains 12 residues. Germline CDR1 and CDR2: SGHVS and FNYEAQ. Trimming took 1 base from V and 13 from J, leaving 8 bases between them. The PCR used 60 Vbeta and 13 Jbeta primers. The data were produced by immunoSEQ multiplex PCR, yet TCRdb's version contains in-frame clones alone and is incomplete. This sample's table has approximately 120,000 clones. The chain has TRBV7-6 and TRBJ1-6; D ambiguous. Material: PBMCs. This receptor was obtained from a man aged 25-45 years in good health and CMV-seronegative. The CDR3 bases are TGTGCCAGCAGCTTAGAAAGAGGGCCCCTCCACTTT. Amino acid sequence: CASSLERGPLHF.